This T cell receptor beta chain is drawn from a study of blood T cell repertoires in COVID-19. Overall study context: Material from acute and convalescent COVID-19 was sourced from the United States, Italy and Spain. Sources were T cells, B-cell-depleted T cells, or PBMCs; the material itself was cDNA or gDNA.

Germline V gene lookup returns CDR1 SNHLY and CDR2 FYNNEI. There are 14 residues in the CDR3. This clone came up once. The authors' processing: Estimated nucleated cell counts came from reference gene primer amplification. Clones were read by immunoSEQ multiplex PCR, and TCRdb kept only the in-frame ones, dropping some. V, J and clone size are those of that table, while D and trimming were read from the DNA. The profile shows a few hundred thousand clones, approximately 86% of them singletons. Sequencing was done on a sample of peripheral blood. J is TRBJ2-3 and V is TRBV2, with TRBD2 matching 7 bases. The origin of this receptor is a man aged 55 to 70 with acute or convalescent COVID-19. The DNA of the CDR3 is TGTGCAGGGGCGGGAGCGTTGTATACAGATACGCAGTATTTT. Protein: CAGAGALYTDTQYF.